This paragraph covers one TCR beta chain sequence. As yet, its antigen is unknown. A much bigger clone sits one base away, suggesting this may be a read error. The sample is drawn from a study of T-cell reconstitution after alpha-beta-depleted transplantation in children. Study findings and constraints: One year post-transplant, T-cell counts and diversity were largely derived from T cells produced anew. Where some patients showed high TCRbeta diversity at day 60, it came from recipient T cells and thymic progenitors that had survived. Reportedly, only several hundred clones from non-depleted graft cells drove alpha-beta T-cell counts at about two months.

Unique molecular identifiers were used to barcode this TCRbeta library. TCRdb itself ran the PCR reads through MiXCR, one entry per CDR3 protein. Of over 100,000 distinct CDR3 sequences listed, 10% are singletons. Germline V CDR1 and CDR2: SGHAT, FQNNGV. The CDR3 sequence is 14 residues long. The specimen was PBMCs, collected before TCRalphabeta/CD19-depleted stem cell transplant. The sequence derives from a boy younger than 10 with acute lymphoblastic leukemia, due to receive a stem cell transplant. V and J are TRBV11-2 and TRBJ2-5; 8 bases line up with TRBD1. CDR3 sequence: CATSFRTGLETQYF. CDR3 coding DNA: TGTGCCACCAGCTTCCGGACAGGGCTGGAGACCCAGTACTTC.